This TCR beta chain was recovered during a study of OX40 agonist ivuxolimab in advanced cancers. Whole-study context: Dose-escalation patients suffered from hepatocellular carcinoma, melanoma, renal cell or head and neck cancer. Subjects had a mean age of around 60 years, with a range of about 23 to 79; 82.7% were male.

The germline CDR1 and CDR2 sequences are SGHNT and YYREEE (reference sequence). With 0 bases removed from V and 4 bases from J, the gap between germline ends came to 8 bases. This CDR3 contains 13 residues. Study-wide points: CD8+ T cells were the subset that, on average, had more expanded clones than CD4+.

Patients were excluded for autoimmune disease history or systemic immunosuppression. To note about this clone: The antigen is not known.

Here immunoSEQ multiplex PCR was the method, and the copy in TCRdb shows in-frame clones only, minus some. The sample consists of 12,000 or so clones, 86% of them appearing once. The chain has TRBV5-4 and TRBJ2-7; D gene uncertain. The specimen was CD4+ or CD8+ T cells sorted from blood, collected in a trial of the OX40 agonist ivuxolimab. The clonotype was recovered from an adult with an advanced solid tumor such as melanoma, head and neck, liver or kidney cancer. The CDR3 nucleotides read TGTGCCAGCAGCTTGGCCACGGGTTACGAGCAGTACTTC. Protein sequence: CASSLATGYEQYF.